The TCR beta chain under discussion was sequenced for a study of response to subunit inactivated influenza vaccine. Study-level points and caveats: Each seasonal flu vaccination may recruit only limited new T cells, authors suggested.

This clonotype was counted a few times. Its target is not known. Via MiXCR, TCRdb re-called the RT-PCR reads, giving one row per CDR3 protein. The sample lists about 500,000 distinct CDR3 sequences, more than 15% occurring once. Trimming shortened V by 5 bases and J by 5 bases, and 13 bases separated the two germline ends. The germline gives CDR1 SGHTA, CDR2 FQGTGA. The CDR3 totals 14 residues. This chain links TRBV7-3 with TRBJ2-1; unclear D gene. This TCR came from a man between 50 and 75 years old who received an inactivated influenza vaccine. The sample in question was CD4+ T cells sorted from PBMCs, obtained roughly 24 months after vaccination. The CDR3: CASSPEPHNNEQFF. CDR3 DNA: TGTGCCAGCAGCCCCGAGCCTCACAACAATGAGCAGTTCTTC.